This TCR beta chain was identified during a study of blood T cells in healthy people across ages. Findings and caveats of the study: Diversity was higher, and naive CD4+ cells more numerous, in long-lived donors than in aged donors. It was held that the diversity estimates obtained from one million T cells were underestimates. A roughly linear fall in TCR beta diversity per million T cells was seen with increasing age.

Alongside a J-beta primer mix, a sample-barcoded 5' primer served in a second PCR lasting about 6 to 11 cycles. MiXCR, run by TCRdb on the 5' RACE reads, gives a single entry per CDR3 protein. The sample lists some 670,000 distinct CDR3 sequences, approximately 52% seen once, with roughly 13% in the top ten. The draw of peripheral blood yielded roughly 9.1 milliliters from each donor. As regards this clonotype: Its cognate antigen is unknown. Possible read error: a much larger clone is one base away.

The V end was cut by 7 bases, the J end by 5 bases, with 18 bases between. This CDR3 contains 14 residues. Per the germline V gene, CDR1 is ENHRY and CDR2 is SYGVKD. The TCR sequence derives from a woman older than 75 in good health. Source material: blood. The V and J genes are TRBV10-3 and TRBJ2-7; D perhaps matches TRBD2 (6 bases). CDR3 amino acids: CAIKGSGDNDEQYF. The CDR3 DNA follows: TGTGCCATCAAAGGTTCGGGAGACAACGACGAGCAGTACTTC.